This TCR beta chain was profiled in a study of cytomegalovirus exposure and HLA in healthy donors. Findings and limits, study-wide: In a later analysis, TCR association rates varied by HLA locus: DRB1 most, HLA-C fewest.

Germline assignment: CDR1 MNHEY and CDR2 SMNVEV (reference sequence). V lost 2 bases and J lost 4, with 15 bases in between. This CDR3 comprises 16 residues. Comment on this clone: Its antigen is currently unknown.

The primer mix had 60 Vbeta and 13 Jbeta primers. TCRdb's copy holds only in-frame clones and misses some; the assay was immunoSEQ multiplex PCR. The profile shows 140,000 or so clones, around 80% of them singletons. This clonotype was sampled from a boy between 2 and 10 years old in good health and CMV-seronegative. The V gene is TRBV27, the J gene TRBJ1-3, with D perhaps TRBD1 (6 bases). Sequencing used PBMCs. In nucleotides, the CDR3 is TGTGCCAGCAGTTTACGTGTAGGGGGTTTCGGAAACACCATATATTTT. Translating it yields CASSLRVGGFGNTIYF.